Sequencing of this T cell receptor (beta chain) was carried out in a study of blood T cell repertoires in COVID-19. About the study: Researchers got acute and convalescent COVID-19 samples from the United States, Italy and Spain. Sources were T cells, B-cell-depleted T cells, or PBMCs; the material itself was cDNA or gDNA.

Germline CDR1 reads SGHAT; CDR2 reads FQNNGV. CDR3 length: 18 amino acids. J lost 1 base, V lost 5 bases, and 14 bases had no gene match. Original analysis: Amplified reference gene primers provided the basis for estimating nucleated cell counts. The assay was immunoSEQ multiplex PCR, and TCRdb's table has in-frame clones only and misses some. D and trimming come from the DNA, and the V and J calls and clone size come from that table. The table includes 150,000 to 200,000 clones, 65% to 85% detected once. Input material: peripheral blood. J is TRBJ2-3 and V is TRBV11-2, with 8 bases lining up with TRBD2. The clonotype was recovered from a woman at least 80 years old with acute or convalescent COVID-19. The CDR3 is CASSPLRGGPRGTDTQYF. For the CDR3, the DNA is TGTGCCAGCAGCCCTCTTCGGGGGGGCCCCCGGGGCACAGATACGCAGTATTTT. Based on the CDR3 plus reference TRBV11-2 and TRBJ2-3, the full variable domain is EAGVAQSPRYKIIEKRQSVAFWCNPISGHATLYWYQQILGQGPKLLIQFQNNGVVDDSQLPKDRFSAERLKGVDSTLKIQPAKLEDSAVYLCASSPLRGGPRGTDTQYFGPGTRLTVL.